This T cell receptor (beta chain) was observed in a study of cytomegalovirus exposure and HLA in healthy donors (dated by TCRdb to between 2016 and 2019). Looking at the study overall: In an earlier analysis of 587 of the donors, less than 350 Gb of sequence data and approximately 120 million unique TCR beta sequences from roughly 200 million T cells were reported. An early release covering roughly 600 HLA-typed donors comprised around 300 gigabases of sequencing data and around 80 million unique TCR sequences. Of the 350 to 400 genotyped donors, approximately 83% fell in the genetic ancestry cluster associated with self-reported Caucasian donors. The aim of the study was to test whether cataloging public T cell receptors could identify signatures of past pathogen exposure. The study profiled the T cell repertoires of about 720 subjects by immunosequencing and related them to cytomegalovirus serostatus. Along with the roughly 610-subject first cohort, a separate validation cohort of 120 different subjects was used. The study combined high-throughput TCR immunosequencing, statistical association of individual TCRs with disease status, and machine learning to predict cytomegalovirus infection status. A later analysis re-analyzed previously published TCR beta repertoires from 666 donors and added high-resolution HLA genotyping to study TCR occurrence patterns. Rather than drawing on any new phenotypic data, the later analysis identified candidate immune exposures from TCR beta sequences and the way those sequences occurred across donors. An earlier analysis of roughly 580 of the donors used high-throughput TCR beta sequencing to judge whether each TCR beta V gene segment behaved as functional or pseudogenic. Donor age, sex, ethnicity and CMV serostatus were collected together with the repertoire data. A later genetic analysis used genome-wide SNP genotypes for about three fifths of the 666 donors, treating that subset as a discovery cohort. All discovery cohort repertoires had been generated on a single sequencing platform. Both class I and class II loci were covered by HLA typing, at four-digit resolution. The number of donors typed differed by locus, with roughly 620-640 for A, B, C, DRB1 and DQB1, around 520 for DQA1, under 610 for DPA1, and over 400 for DPB1. Five DR-DQ haplotypes were treated as single units for association and clustering because of strong linkage in the cohort. Across about 370 genotyped donors of the cohort, an average of approximately 200,000 unique TCR beta nucleotide sequences per donor were sequenced, and 15% to 20% of those sequences were non-productive. Broader findings and caveats from the paper: In a later genetic analysis, a missense DCLRE1C variant was associated with V-gene and J-gene trimming of TCR beta chains, and the association was replicated in an independent cohort. CMV serostatus was the only immune exposure information available for the cohort. In a later analysis, several top co-occurrence clusters were reported to appear linked to parvovirus B19, influenza, CMV and Epstein-Barr virus. The sequencing pipeline was judged likely to have produced a cluster of highly shared sequence variants as a technical artifact. Correlated functional status among segregating V segments might reflect linkage disequilibrium, but an unknown experimental factor could not be ruled out. Because HLA typing was unavailable for some donors at each locus, only the typed subset was used in association tests. In the study, 150 to 200 TCR beta chains were listed as associated with cytomegalovirus. According to the authors, the approach could potentially be generalized to other disease states and immunological phenotypes. According to a later analysis, TCR association rates differed among HLA loci, with DRB1 alleles showing the most associated TCRs and HLA-C alleles showing the fewest. A few of the identified cytomegalovirus-associated TCR beta chains were confirmed in vitro to be specific for cytomegalovirus antigens. In a later analysis, HLA-associated TCR beta chains were found to be more clonally expanded and to have lower generation probabilities than equally common non-associated chains. According to a later genetic analysis, donors in an Asian-associated ancestry cluster had fewer N-insertions in productive TCRs than the approximately 630-donor mean. Most CMV-associated TCR beta chains appeared to be HLA-restricted in a later analysis, and the HLA associations seemed to be driven largely by CMV exposure. This cohort had only TCR beta chains sequenced, and the lack of alpha or paired-chain data limited which features could be detected. The classifier was reported to diagnose cytomegalovirus status with high specificity and sensitivity in both the original and validation cohorts. While some public TCRs were present in many individuals, most TCR sequences turned up only very rarely across donors. Some IMGT-functional V segments, including TRBV6-2 and TRBV6-3, could not be distinguished by the 87-base-pair reads and were therefore excluded. Broadly in line with IMGT annotations, most TCR beta V segments showed up in productive rearrangements about 90% or about 30% of the time in an earlier analysis of approximately 600 of the donors. About 17 rarely observed V segments, including chromosome 9 orphons, were excluded from the earlier analysis of several hundred of the donors because counts were too low. When HLA alleles, especially DR and DQ, strongly co-occurred, TCR associations were difficult to assign to individual alleles. A further reported finding was that TCR beta sequences accurately predicted the HLA-A and HLA-B alleles for most subjects in the first cohort. The presence/absence analyses assumed that sequencing depth was roughly uniform across donors, and that assumption may not be true. At a false discovery rate of 0.05, a later analysis linked 16,951 TCR beta sequences to specific HLA alleles.

The cohort consisted of more than 650 healthy bone marrow donors. Cohort members were all nominally healthy when sampled, although unrecorded immune exposures were likely present. The donor was CMV seropositive and belonged to the group of a few hundred seropositive cohort members. Every donor gave a peripheral blood sample, and the peripheral blood mononuclear cells from that sample were used for TCR beta sequencing. Genomic DNA extraction from the blood cell samples was performed with the Qiagen DNeasy Blood Extraction Kit. The CDR1 and CDR2 encoded by the germline V gene (reference sequence) are LNHDA and SQIVND. After removal of 3 bases from V and 10 bases from J, the junction retains 12 bases not matched to a gene. The CDR3, cysteine through phenylalanine, is 16 amino acids long. CDR3 DNA only is kept here, 48 bases in frame from base 1. A note on this clone: Its antigen is unknown. Within one base of it there is no much larger clone, and no base qualities were kept.

Library preparation employed the immunoSEQ multiplex PCR assay. For the multiplex PCR, a mixture combining 60 forward primers for TCR Vbeta segments and 13 reverse primers for TCR Jbeta segments was used. Amplification of the CDR3 region of rearranged TCR beta genes was performed with a multiplex PCR assay on genomic DNA. Amplified TCR beta libraries were sequenced as 87-base-pair reads on the Illumina HiSeq System. The paper's data handling went like this. In a later analysis, approximately 74 million unique TCR beta chains were counted across the roughly 670 repertoires, and roughly 10 million of these chains were shared by at least two donors. Raw reads were error-corrected and collapsed into unique sequences with a nearest-neighbor algorithm that merged closely related sequences to remove PCR and sequencing errors. To assign V, D and J gene segments, CDR3 sequences were aligned to IMGT reference sequences. Each retained sequence needed at least a six-nucleotide match to both a V gene segment and a J gene segment. A rearrangement counted as productive if the CDR3 had no stop codons and remained in frame with V and J, and every other rearrangement counted as non-productive. Following IMGT convention, CDR3 was defined as the stretch from the second conserved V-encoded cysteine up to the conserved J-encoded phenylalanine. In an earlier analysis of 587 of the donors, sequences lacking an unambiguous match to a single V gene segment were excluded. In an earlier analysis of 587 of the donors, a V segment was called functional when productive rearrangements were above 56.7%, and segregating when the standard deviation between donors exceeded 5%. A statistical classification framework was built for diagnosing cytomegalovirus status from the catalog of TCR beta chain sequences. In a later analysis, TCR nucleotide sequences were compared against IMGT/GENE-DB human TR gene sequences so that V and J genes could be assigned. A later analysis assigned CDR3 sequences and most-parsimonious VDJ recombination scenarios with the TCRdist pipeline. In a later analysis, every TCR beta chain was defined by the combination of its CDR3 amino acid sequence and its V-gene family, and reads without a unique V-gene family were dropped. As a way to deal with suspected cross-contamination and a sequencing artifact, a later analysis dropped 450 to 600 nucleotide sequences that were highly shared and had low generation probability. A later analysis calculated a clonal expansion index for each public chain from normalized within-repertoire ranks of inferred template counts. Generation probabilities in a later analysis came from a VDJ recombination model fitted to out-of-frame rearrangements, and those results were checked against IGoR. In a later analysis, TCR-TCR, TCR-HLA and TCR-CMV co-occurrence was scored with hypergeometric tests, and a repertoire-size bias correction was applied to TCR pairs. A later analysis estimated false discovery rates by permuting HLA or CMV assignments 20 times. In a later analysis, co-occurring TCRs were grouped using DBSCAN, with TCRdist sequence similarity added in when clustering inside HLA-allele-positive subsets. Repertoires with fewer than 30,000 or more than 120,000 public chains were left out of co-occurrence clustering, as were about 5 repertoires with anomalous nucleotide sharing. Entries here come from immuneACCESS through TCRdb and include only in-frame sequences with V and J called. Some clones fail to appear in such tables; in the studies checked, an unresolved V gene covers under half of the shortfall, and the cause of the remainder is unknown. For V, J and clone size, that table is used; D and trimming come from the DNA. In all, the sample holds about 190,000 clones, and about 77% of those were seen once. Approximately 4.8% of the sample comes from the top ten.

This chain is built from TRBV19 and TRBJ2-1; 10 bases in the middle match TRBD1. Sample: PBMCs. This TCR was recovered from a young man in good health and CMV-seropositive. The DNA sequence is given as TGTGCCAGTAGTATCGGGGGGACAGGGGTTTTGGGGGAGCAGTTCTTC. This encodes CASSIGGTGVLGEQFF.